Below, 9 T cell receptor beta chains from the same sample are listed, as sequenced in a study of PD-L1 blockade in urothelial cancer. The sample's time point: pretreatment peripheral blood. The method was immunoSEQ multiplex PCR; TCRdb's version includes in-frame clones alone and lacks a portion of them. Altogether about 52,000 clones are present, approximately 72% being singletons, with the ten largest covering 3.5% to 4.5%. Sequencing used PBMCs, obtained around atezolizumab (anti-PD-L1) treatment. The receptor set was obtained from a man between 65 and 85 years old with urothelial cancer.

Here the CDR3 DNA reads TGTGCCAGCAGCGTCGAAGGGCTAGCGGGAGATGAGCAGTTCTTC. Translating gives CASSVEGLAGDEQFF. This rearrangement joins TRBV9 to TRBJ2-1, with TRBD2 matching over 10 bases. CDR3 length: 15 residues. Germline V CDR1 and CDR2: SGDLS, YYNGEE. Unmatched junction bases numbered 7, after V lost 2 bases and J lost 8 bases.

This rearrangement joins TRBV11-2 to TRBJ1-1; the D is unclear. This CDR3 has 13 amino acids. V lost 5 bases and J lost 1, with 8 bases in between. Germline V gives CDR1 SGHAT, CDR2 FQNNGV. The CDR3 reads CASSPAPNTEAFF. Here the CDR3 DNA reads TGTGCCAGCAGCCCAGCGCCGAACACTGAAGCTTTCTTT. The full variable domain, in which reference TRBV11-2 and TRBJ1-1 provide the parts outside the CDR3, is EAGVAQSPRYKIIEKRQSVAFWCNPISGHATLYWYQQILGQGPKLLIQFQNNGVVDDSQLPKDRFSAERLKGVDSTLKIQPAKLEDSAVYLCASSPAPNTEAFFGQGTRLTVV.

V gene TRBV19 combines with J gene TRBJ2-1, with TRBD2 matching 9 bases. The J segment lost 7 bases and the V segment lost 1 base, leaving 5 bases of the junction unmatched. The CDR3 runs to 15 residues. Looked up from germline, CDR1 is LNHDA and CDR2 is SQIVND (reference sequence). The CDR3 DNA follows: TGTGCCAGTAGTATAGGGGCGGGAGGGGGGAATGAGCAGTTCTTC. Its translation is CASSIGAGGGNEQFF.

This chain links TRBV4-3 with TRBJ2-1; 8 bases are a match to TRBD2. Germline V lookup: CDR1 LGHNA, CDR2 YSLEER. This CDR3 contains 14 residues. Losses at the gene ends were 6 bases for V and 7 bases for J; bases not matched to a gene: 8. CDR3 sequence: CASSRGAGVNEQFF. As DNA, the CDR3 is TGCGCCAGCAGTCGGGGAGCGGGAGTAAATGAGCAGTTCTTC.

The CDR3 bases are TGTGCCAGTAGTGAGCGGGAGAATAGCGGGGCGTTCCAAGAGACCCAGTACTTC. Translating gives CASSERENSGAFQETQYF. The V gene is TRBV19, the J gene TRBJ2-5; 8 bases map to TRBD2. Looked up from germline, CDR1 is LNHDA and CDR2 is SQIVND (reference sequence). V lost 5 bases, J lost 1 base, and 15 bases stayed unmatched. There are 18 residues in the CDR3.

As DNA, the CDR3 is TGTGCCAGCAGCAGACAGGGGGAGGGCTATGGCTACACCTTC. Translated: CASSRQGEGYGYTF. The chain is built from TRBV7-2 and TRBJ1-2; 9 bases fit TRBD1. The trim removed 5 bases at V and 4 bases at J, leaving 5 bases unmatched. This CDR3 contains 14 residues. Germline V CDR1 and CDR2: SGHTA, FQGNSA.

A few counts support this clone. This sequence joins TRBV19 and TRBJ1-5; possible D gene TRBD1, 6 bases. The CDR3 is 14 amino acids. Between the trimmed V and J ends, which lost 6 bases and 3 bases, there was a span of 12 bases. The germline V gene encodes CDR1 LNHDA and CDR2 SQIVND (reference sequence). CDR3 DNA: TGTGCCAGTAGCAAGGACAGCTTCAATCAGCCCCAGCATTTT. Amino acid sequence: CASSKDSFNQPQHF. The full variable domain, with the rest looked up from reference TRBV19 and TRBJ1-5, is DGGITQSPKYLFRKEGQNVTLSCEQNLNHDAMYWYRQDPGQGLRLIYYSQIVNDFQKGDIAEGYSVSREKKESFPLTVTSAQKNPTAFYLCASSKDSFNQPQHFGDGTRLSIL.

J is TRBJ2-4 and V is TRBV6-6, with D possibly being TRBD2 (7 bases). CDR1 MNHNY and CDR2 SVGAGI come from the germline V gene (reference sequence). CDR3 length: 14 amino acids. V was trimmed by 2 bases and J by 8 bases, leaving 13 bases between them. The CDR3 DNA follows: TGTGCCAGCAGTTACCCGGGGGGCGGGGACATTCAGTACTTC. Its translation is CASSYPGGGDIQYF.

This clone came up a few times. The chain couples TRBV7-2 to TRBJ1-4, with D perhaps TRBD1 (5 bases). Germline lookup yields CDR1 SGHTA and CDR2 FQGNSA. The V and J ends lost 4 bases and 0 bases respectively, with 9 bases between them. The CDR3 is made up of 15 amino acids. The CDR3 coding sequence is TGTGCCAGCAGCTCCAGACAGACAACTAATGAAAAACTGTTTTTT. This codes for CASSSRQTTNEKLFF.